This T cell receptor (beta chain) was captured by sequencing in a study of shared clonotypes between healthy human individuals. Across the study: In total, the donors were two women and a few men aged 18 to 49.

Findings and limits, study-wide: Naive CD4 clonotypes overlapped across several donors at about 5%.

The germline gives CDR1 MDHEN, CDR2 SYDVKM. V gave up 3 bases and J gave up 7 bases, with 7 bases separating them. This CDR3 is 12 amino acids long. This table comes from immunoSEQ multiplex PCR, and its TCRdb copy is limited to in-frame clones, with some not included. The table records fewer than 2.5 million clones, 93% of them present only once. To note about this clone: Its antigen remains unknown.

The origin of this receptor is a man aged 18 to 29 in good health. Some clones in this sample may be carry-over from other donors' samples. Sequencing used naive CD4+ T cells from PBMCs. Indicated subset: CD45RA+ positively selected. This chain joins TRBV28 and TRBJ2-1; D unclear. The CDR3 nucleotides read TGTGCCAGCAGTTTCTGGGATAATGAGCAGTTCTTC. This encodes CASSFWDNEQFF.